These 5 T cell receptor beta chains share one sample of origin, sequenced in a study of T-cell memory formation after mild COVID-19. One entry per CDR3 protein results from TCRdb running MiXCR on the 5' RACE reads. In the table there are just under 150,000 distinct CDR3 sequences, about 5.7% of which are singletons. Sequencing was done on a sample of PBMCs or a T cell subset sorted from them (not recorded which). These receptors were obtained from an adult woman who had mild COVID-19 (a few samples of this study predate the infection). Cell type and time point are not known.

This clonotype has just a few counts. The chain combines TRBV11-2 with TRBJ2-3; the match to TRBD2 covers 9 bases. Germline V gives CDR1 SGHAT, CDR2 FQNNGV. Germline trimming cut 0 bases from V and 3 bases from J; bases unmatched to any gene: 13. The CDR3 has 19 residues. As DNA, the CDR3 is TGTGCCAGCAGCTTAGAATCTGACTGGCGGGGGGGTTCAACAGATACGCAGTATTTT. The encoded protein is CASSLESDWRGGSTDTQYF.

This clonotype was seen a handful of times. CDR3 bases: TGTGCCAGCTCACCACAGGCTGGGGAAGAGACCCAGTACTTC. This codes for CASSPQAGEETQYF. The V gene is TRBV18, the J gene TRBJ2-5; D gene uncertain. V was trimmed by 1 base and J by 3 bases, leaving 9 bases between them. There are 14 residues in the CDR3. Per germline, CDR1 KGHSH and CDR2 LQKENI.

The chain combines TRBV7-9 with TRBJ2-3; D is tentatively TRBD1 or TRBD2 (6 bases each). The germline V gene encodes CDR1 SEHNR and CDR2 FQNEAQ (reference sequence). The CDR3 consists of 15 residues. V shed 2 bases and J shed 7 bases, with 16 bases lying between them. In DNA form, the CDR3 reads TGTGCCAGCAGCTTAATTACAGGGACTTCAAATACGCAGTATTTT. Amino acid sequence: CASSLITGTSNTQYF.

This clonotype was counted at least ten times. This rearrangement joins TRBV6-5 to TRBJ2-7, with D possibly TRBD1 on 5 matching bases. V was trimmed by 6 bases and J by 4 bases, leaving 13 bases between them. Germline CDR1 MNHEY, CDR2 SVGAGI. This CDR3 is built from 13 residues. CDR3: CASRWSGAYEQYF. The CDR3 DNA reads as TGTGCCAGCAGATGGAGTGGGGCGTACGAGCAGTACTTC.

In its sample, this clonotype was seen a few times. CDR3 region: CASGPDRGSYNEQFF. For the CDR3, the DNA is TGTGCTAGTGGCCCCGACAGGGGGTCCTACAATGAGCAGTTCTTC. This chain connects TRBV12-5 to TRBJ2-1, with 9 bases identical to TRBD1. Unmatched junction bases numbered 4, after V lost 6 bases and J lost 1 base. Per the germline V gene, CDR1 is LGHNT and CDR2 is FRNRAP. This CDR3 region has 15 residues.